Reported below is one T cell receptor beta chain. This CDR3 is 17 amino acids long. The junction had 9 bases not matched to a gene; V was cut back by 2 bases and J by 6 bases. Germline V gene sequence: CDR1 SGHNT, CDR2 YYREEE (reference sequence). In the study's own analysis: Nucleated cell number was recorded as an estimate derived from reference gene primer amplification. Assay: immunoSEQ multiplex PCR; the TCRdb copy retains only in-frame clones and omits some. For V, J and clone size, that table is used; D and trimming come from the DNA. Of under 85,000 clones in the sample, 83% were seen once. This record comes from a study of blood T cell repertoires in COVID-19. Study details: The United States, Italy and Spain supplied acute and convalescent COVID-19 samples. Sources were T cells, B-cell-depleted T cells, or PBMCs; the material itself was cDNA or gDNA.

The sequence came from an elderly man with active or convalescent COVID-19. Sequencing used peripheral blood. The chain combines TRBV5-4 with TRBJ2-2, with TRBD2 matching over 11 bases. CDR3 in DNA: TGTGCCAGCAGCTTCCGACTAGCGGGAATTTCTGCCGGGGAGCTGTTTTTT. This gives the protein CASSFRLAGISAGELFF. The complete variable domain, with remaining parts taken from reference TRBV5-4 and TRBJ2-2, reads ETGVTQSPTHLIKTRGQQVTLRCSSQSGHNTVSWYQQALGQGPQFIFQYYREEENGRGNFPPRFSGLQFPNYSSELNVNALELDDSALYLCASSFRLAGISAGELFFGEGSRLTVL.